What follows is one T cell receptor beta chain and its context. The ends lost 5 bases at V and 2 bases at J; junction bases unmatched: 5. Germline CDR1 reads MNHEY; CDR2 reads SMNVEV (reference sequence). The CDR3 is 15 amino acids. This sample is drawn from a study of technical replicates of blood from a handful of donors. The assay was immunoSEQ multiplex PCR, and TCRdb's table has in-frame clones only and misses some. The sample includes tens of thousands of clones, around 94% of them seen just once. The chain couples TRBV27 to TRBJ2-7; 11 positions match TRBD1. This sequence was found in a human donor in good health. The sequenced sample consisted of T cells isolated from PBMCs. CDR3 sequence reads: CASSRDRGSPYEQYF. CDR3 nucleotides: TGTGCCAGCAGTAGGGACAGGGGGTCACCCTACGAGCAGTACTTC.